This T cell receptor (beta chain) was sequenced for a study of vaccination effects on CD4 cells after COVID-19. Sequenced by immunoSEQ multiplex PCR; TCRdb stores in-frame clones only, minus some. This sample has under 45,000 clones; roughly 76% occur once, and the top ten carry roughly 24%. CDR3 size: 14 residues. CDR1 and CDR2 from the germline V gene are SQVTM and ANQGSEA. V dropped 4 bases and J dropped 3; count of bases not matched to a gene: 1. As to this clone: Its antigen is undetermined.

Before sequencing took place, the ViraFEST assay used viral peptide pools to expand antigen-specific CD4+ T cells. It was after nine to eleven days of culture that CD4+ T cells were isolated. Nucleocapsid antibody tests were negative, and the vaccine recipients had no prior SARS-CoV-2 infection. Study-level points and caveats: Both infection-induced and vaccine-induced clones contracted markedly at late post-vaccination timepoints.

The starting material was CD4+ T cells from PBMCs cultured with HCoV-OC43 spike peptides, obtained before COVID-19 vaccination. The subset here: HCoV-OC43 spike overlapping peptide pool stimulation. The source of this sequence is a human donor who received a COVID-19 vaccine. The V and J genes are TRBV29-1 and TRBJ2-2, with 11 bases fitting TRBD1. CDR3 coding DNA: TGCAGCGTTGGGACAGGGGGCGACACCGGGGAGCTGTTTTTT. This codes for CSVGTGGDTGELFF.